This entry lists 9 T cell receptor beta chains sequenced from one sample in a study of blood T cell repertoires in COVID-19. Using immunoSEQ multiplex PCR, the repertoire was profiled, and TCRdb retains in-frame clones only, with some absent. The repertoire holds about 400,000 clones, with roughly 90% as singletons. The material sequenced was peripheral blood. All receptors derive from a woman between 25 and 40 years old with acute or convalescent COVID-19.

V usage is TRBV28 and J usage is TRBJ2-1; D not certain. Trimming pared 4 bases from V and 4 bases from J, leaving 14 bases between. This CDR3 has 15 amino acids. Germline V CDR1 and CDR2: MDHEN, SYDVKM. The chain's CDR3 is CASSSPTGIYNEQFF. As DNA, the CDR3 is TGTGCCAGCAGTTCCCCCACTGGTATTTACAATGAGCAGTTCTTC.

The V and J genes are TRBV29-1 and TRBJ2-1; a possible D gene is TRBD2 (6 bases). Trimming took off 3 bases at V and 8 bases at J, with 11 bases between the two ends. CDR3 length: 12 residues. The V gene's germline CDR1 is SQVTM and CDR2 ANQGSEA. The CDR3 sequence: CSVDDGGDEQFF. In nucleotides, the CDR3 is TGCAGCGTTGATGACGGGGGTGATGAGCAGTTCTTC.

The chain links TRBV14 to TRBJ2-4; D remains ambiguous. V lost 1 base, J lost 1 base, and 11 bases lay in between. Germline V gene lookup returns CDR1 SGHDN and CDR2 FVKESK. The CDR3 consists of 16 residues. CDR3 DNA sequence: TGTGCCAGCAGCCAAGGAAGTCGTGCGGCCAAAAACATTCAGTACTTC. It codes for CASSQGSRAAKNIQYF. Variable domain in full (rest from reference TRBV14 and TRBJ2-4): EAGVTQFPSHSVIEKGQTVTLRCDPISGHDNLYWYRRVMGKEIKFLLHFVKESKQDESGMPNNRFLAERTGGTYSTLKVQPAELEDSGVYFCASSQGSRAAKNIQYFGAGTRLSVL.

This sequence joins TRBV15 and TRBJ1-5; no firm D call. This CDR3 region has 14 residues. V was trimmed by 0 bases and J by 0 bases, leaving 3 bases between them. The germline gives CDR1 LNHNV, CDR2 YYDKDF (reference sequence). This CDR3 reads CATSRDHSNQPQHF. CDR3 nucleotides: TGTGCCACCAGCAGAGATCATAGCAATCAGCCCCAGCATTTT.

The chain links TRBV5-1 to TRBJ2-1; the D gene is possibly TRBD1 (6 bases). Germline V gives CDR1 SGHRS, CDR2 YFSETQ. This CDR3 is 14 amino acids long. Trimming stripped 3 bases from V and 2 bases from J, with 9 bases between. The CDR3, as DNA: TGCGCCAGCAGCTCCCGGGACACCTACAATGAGCAGTTCTTC. Translating it yields CASSSRDTYNEQFF.

The chain recombines TRBV21-1 with TRBJ1-1. TRBV21-1 is annotated as a pseudogene. The CDR3 contains 14 residues. The CDR3: CASSPRGPATEAFF. In nucleotides, the CDR3 is TGTGCCAGCAGCCCCAGAGGGCCGGCCACTGAAGCTTTCTTT.

With regard to this clone: This same CDR3 is encoded by further DNA sequences in the sample. J is TRBJ2-1 and V is TRBV3-1 (or the pseudogene TRBV3-2); TRBD2 agrees at 11 bases. This CDR3 is 15 amino acids long. Germline CDR1 is LGHDT and CDR2 is YNNKEL (reference sequence). Trimming at V came to 2 bases and at J to 6 bases, leaving 3 bases not matched to a gene. In DNA form, the CDR3 reads TGTGCCAGCAGCCAACTAGCGGGGGGCCTCAATGAGCAGTTCTTC. This codes for CASSQLAGGLNEQFF.

V usage is TRBV27 and J usage is TRBJ2-7; the match to TRBD2 covers 7 bases. Germline values: CDR1 MNHEY, CDR2 SMNVEV (reference sequence). The J segment lost 5 bases and the V segment lost 6 bases, leaving 13 bases of the junction unmatched. CDR3 length equals 15 residues. CDR3 bases: TGTGCCAGCAGGCCTTGGACTAGTCGGGGCGACGAGCAGTACTTC. Its translation: CASRPWTSRGDEQYF.

This clone was detected only a few times. This sequence joins TRBV11-2 and TRBJ2-5; D remains unclear. The CDR3 covers 14 residues. Germline V gene lookup returns CDR1 SGHAT and CDR2 FQNNGV. V lost 1 base to trimming and J lost 4 bases, with 10 bases between them. The CDR3 here is CASSLGAILETQYF. CDR3 nucleotide sequence: TGTGCCAGCAGCTTAGGTGCGATTCTAGAGACCCAGTACTTC.